These 3 T cell receptor beta chains were sequenced from one sample in a study of human T cells and chemical hapten exposure. MiXCR, applied by TCRdb to the RACE reads, yields one record per CDR3 protein. The sample lists fewer than 200,000 distinct CDR3 sequences, 20% to 25% occurring once. The sample's time point: patch test 1, 2 weeks after DPC sensitization. Treatment in this sample: therapeutic diphenylcyclopropenone sensitization with weekly scalp DPC. Sequencing used whole blood, obtained in connection with sensitization to the hapten diphenylcyclopropenone (DPC). The receptors originated from a woman in her fifties or sixties with alopecia areata. Some clones in this sample may be carry-over from other donors' samples.

The chain uses TRBV7-2 and TRBJ2-1, with TRBD2 matching 9 bases. The CDR3 has 16 residues. The junction had 5 bases not matched to a gene; V was cut back by 1 base and J by 4 bases. Germline V CDR1 and CDR2: SGHTA, FQGNSA. This chain's CDR3 is CASSLDGGRAYNEQFF. The CDR3 coding sequence is TGTGCCAGCAGCTTAGACGGCGGGAGGGCATACAATGAGCAGTTCTTC. Full variable domain (outside the CDR3, taken from reference TRBV7-2 and TRBJ2-1): GAGVSQSPSNKVTEKGKDVELRCDPISGHTALYWYRQSLGQGLEFLIYFQGNSAPDKSGLPSDRFSAERTGGSVSTLTIQRTQQEDSAVYLCASSLDGGRAYNEQFFGPGTRLTVL.

This chain uses TRBV12-3 or TRBV12-4 with TRBJ2-7; D is perhaps TRBD1 (6 bases). The CDR3 sequence is 14 residues long. Trimming removed 6 bases from V and 4 bases from J, with 16 bases in between. The CDR3 loop reads CASSPPTGTYEQYF. The CDR3 DNA sequence: TGTGCCAGCAGCCCCCCGACAGGAACTTACGAGCAGTACTTC.

There are a few counts of this clonotype. The V gene is TRBV5-1, the J gene TRBJ2-1; 10 nucleotides align to TRBD2. This CDR3 spans 16 amino acids. Germline V gene sequence: CDR1 SGHRS, CDR2 YFSETQ. V shed 3 bases, J shed 5 bases, and the junction held 8 bases outside the gene matches. The CDR3 region is CASSSHRLAGDNEQFF. CDR3 bases: TGCGCCAGCAGCTCCCACCGGCTAGCGGGAGACAATGAGCAGTTCTTC.